A selection of T cell receptor beta chains follows, all from one sample in a study of cytomegalovirus exposure and HLA in healthy donors. TCRdb's table, derived via immunoSEQ multiplex PCR, lists solely in-frame clones and lacks some. The sample records approximately 130,000 clones, roughly 79% being singletons. What was sequenced was PBMCs. The receptors were gathered from a woman aged 50 to 60 in good health and CMV-seronegative. CDR3s include the opening cysteine and the closing phenylalanine or tryptophan. The D gene is left open where the match is weak. Some rows mark clone size as missing; the rest say once, few, many or name a class of expanded clone.

j_call: TRBJ2-7; d_call: -; clone_size: -; v_call: TRBV10-3; cdr3_length: 14; cdr3_nt: TGTGCCATCAGGCCTCCGACAGGTCGCTACGAGCAGTACTTC; cdr3_aa: CAIRPPTGRYEQYF
j_call: TRBJ1-3; d_call: -; clone_size: few; v_call: TRBV28; cdr3_length: 15; cdr3_nt: TGTGCCAGCAGTCCTACAGGTACCTCTGGAAACACCATATATTTT; cdr3_aa: CASSPTGTSGNTIYF
j_call: TRBJ2-5; d_call: TRBD2; clone_size: -; v_call: TRBV5-1; cdr3_length: 15; cdr3_nt: TGCGCCAGCAGCTTGGGTAGCGGGGGCACGAGTGAGCAGTACTTC; cdr3_aa: CASSLGSGGTSEQYF
j_call: TRBJ1-1; d_call: -; clone_size: -; v_call: TRBV9; cdr3_length: 13; cdr3_nt: TGTGCCAGCAGCGTAGAGGGGTACACTGAAGCTTTCTTT; cdr3_aa: CASSVEGYTEAFF
j_call: TRBJ1-5; d_call: TRBD1; clone_size: -; v_call: TRBV28; cdr3_length: 15; cdr3_nt: TGTGCCAGCAGTCGACAGGGAGGAAGCAATCAGCCCCAGCATTTT; cdr3_aa: CASSRQGGSNQPQHF
j_call: TRBJ1-1; d_call: TRBD1; clone_size: -; v_call: TRBV7-2; cdr3_length: 16; cdr3_nt: TGTGCCAGCAGCAAGGGACAGGGGATACGGGCGCCTGAAGCTTTCTTT; cdr3_aa: CASSKGQGIRAPEAFF
j_call: TRBJ1-1; d_call: TRBD1; clone_size: -; v_call: TRBV10-3; cdr3_length: 15; cdr3_nt: TGTGCCATTGGATTAGGACAGGGTTTGAACACTGAAGCTTTCTTT; cdr3_aa: CAIGLGQGLNTEAFF
j_call: TRBJ2-2; d_call: TRBD2; clone_size: -; v_call: TRBV6-1; cdr3_length: 14; cdr3_nt: TGTGCCAGCAGTGAAACGGGAGGGCCCGGGGAGCTGTTTTTT; cdr3_aa: CASSETGGPGELFF
j_call: TRBJ1-3; d_call: TRBD1; clone_size: -; v_call: TRBV5-4; cdr3_length: 14; cdr3_nt: TGTGCCAGCAGCTTACAGGGGGCTGGAAACACCATATATTTT; cdr3_aa: CASSLQGAGNTIYF
j_call: TRBJ1-5; d_call: TRBD1; clone_size: few; v_call: TRBV5-6; cdr3_length: 16; cdr3_nt: TGTGCCAGCAGCTTATTTACAGGGGCGGGCAATCAGCCCCAGCATTTT; cdr3_aa: CASSLFTGAGNQPQHF
j_call: TRBJ2-7; d_call: TRBD2; clone_size: few; v_call: TRBV18; cdr3_length: 14; cdr3_nt: TGTGCCAGCTCACTCGGGCGGGGGGACCACGAGCAGTACTTC; cdr3_aa: CASSLGRGDHEQYF
j_call: TRBJ1-4; d_call: TRBD1; clone_size: -; v_call: TRBV19; cdr3_length: 16; cdr3_nt: TGTGCCAGTAGTATAACAGGGGCTAGCGAGAGTGAAAAACTGTTTTTT; cdr3_aa: CASSITGASESEKLFF
j_call: TRBJ1-1; d_call: -; clone_size: -; v_call: TRBV7-9; cdr3_length: 14; cdr3_nt: TGTGCCAGCAGCCCCCGACAAGTGAACACTGAAGCTTTCTTT; cdr3_aa: CASSPRQVNTEAFF
j_call: TRBJ2-3; d_call: -; clone_size: -; v_call: TRBV30; cdr3_length: 16; cdr3_nt: TGTGCCTGGAGTGTAAGCGGCGGAGGTTCCGCAGATACGCAGTATTTT; cdr3_aa: CAWSVSGGGSADTQYF
j_call: TRBJ1-4; d_call: TRBD1; clone_size: -; v_call: TRBV2; cdr3_length: 15; cdr3_nt: TGTGCCAGCAGAAAACAGGGGGGGAATAATGAAAAACTGTTTTTT; cdr3_aa: CASRKQGGNNEKLFF
j_call: TRBJ1-2; d_call: -; clone_size: -; v_call: TRBV2; cdr3_length: 14; cdr3_nt: TGTGCCAGCAGTCCTGACATATCTAACTATGGCTACACCTTC; cdr3_aa: CASSPDISNYGYTF
j_call: TRBJ1-1; d_call: -; clone_size: few; v_call: TRBV29-1; cdr3_length: 11; cdr3_nt: TGCAGCGGTTACTCCAGGACTGAAGCTTTCTTT; cdr3_aa: CSGYSRTEAFF
j_call: TRBJ2-7; d_call: TRBD1; clone_size: -; v_call: TRBV5-1; cdr3_length: 13; cdr3_nt: TGCGCCAGGCCGGGACAGGGGGCCCACGAGCAGTACTTC; cdr3_aa: CARPGQGAHEQYF
j_call: TRBJ1-5; d_call: -; clone_size: -; v_call: TRBV6-5; cdr3_length: 13; cdr3_nt: TGTGCCAGCAGCTTGGACAGCAATCAGCCCCAGAATTTT; cdr3_aa: CASSLDSNQPQNF
j_call: TRBJ2-1; d_call: TRBD2; clone_size: -; v_call: TRBV7-3; cdr3_length: 16; cdr3_nt: TGTGCCAGCAGCCCGTCGGGACTAGCGTTGGACAATGAGCAGTTCTTC; cdr3_aa: CASSPSGLALDNEQFF
j_call: TRBJ2-3; d_call: -; clone_size: -; v_call: TRBV29-1; cdr3_length: 13; cdr3_nt: TGCAGCGGTCTAGCAGCCAGCACAGATACGCAGTATTTT; cdr3_aa: CSGLAASTDTQYF
j_call: TRBJ2-3; d_call: TRBD2; clone_size: -; v_call: TRBV28; cdr3_length: 15; cdr3_nt: TGTGCCAGCAGTTTGGGGCGGGAGGGCACAGATACGCAGTATTTT; cdr3_aa: CASSLGREGTDTQYF
j_call: TRBJ1-1; d_call: -; clone_size: -; v_call: TRBV2; cdr3_length: 12; cdr3_nt: TGTGCCAGCAACCCGAGAGGCCCTGAAGCTTTCTTT; cdr3_aa: CASNPRGPEAFF
j_call: TRBJ2-1; d_call: TRBD1; clone_size: -; v_call: TRBV27; cdr3_length: 18; cdr3_nt: TGTGCCAGCAGTTTTTGGCAGGGGGTCCGGAGTCACAACAATGAGCAGTTCTTC; cdr3_aa: CASSFWQGVRSHNNEQFF
j_call: TRBJ1-2; d_call: TRBD1; clone_size: -; v_call: TRBV28; cdr3_length: 15; cdr3_nt: TGTGCCAGCAGAGGAACAACCGGGACAGGGGCTGGCTACCCCTTC; cdr3_aa: CASRGTTGTGAGYPF
j_call: TRBJ2-1; d_call: TRBD1; clone_size: few; v_call: TRBV4-3; cdr3_length: 15; cdr3_nt: TGCGCCAGCAGCCAAGAACAGGGGTCCTACAATGAGCAGTTCTTC; cdr3_aa: CASSQEQGSYNEQFF
j_call: TRBJ1-5; d_call: -; clone_size: -; v_call: TRBV6-1; cdr3_length: 15; cdr3_nt: TGTGCCAGTCGCCCCAAGCAATATAGCAATCAGCCCCAGAATTTT; cdr3_aa: CASRPKQYSNQPQNF
j_call: TRBJ2-7; d_call: TRBD2; clone_size: -; v_call: TRBV28; cdr3_length: 13; cdr3_nt: TGTGCCAGCAGTGTCGGACTAGGAAACGAGCAGTACTTC; cdr3_aa: CASSVGLGNEQYF
j_call: TRBJ2-1; d_call: -; clone_size: -; v_call: TRBV7-3; cdr3_length: 12; cdr3_nt: TGTGCCAGCAGCTTAGCAGGGAAGGAGCAGTTCTTC; cdr3_aa: CASSLAGKEQFF
j_call: TRBJ1-5; d_call: TRBD1; clone_size: few; v_call: TRBV7-8; cdr3_length: 16; cdr3_nt: TGTGCCAGCAGCTTAACCACAGGGGCCCGCAATCAGCCCCAGCATTTT; cdr3_aa: CASSLTTGARNQPQHF
j_call: TRBJ2-1; d_call: TRBD2; clone_size: -; v_call: TRBV27; cdr3_length: 16; cdr3_nt: TGTGCCAGCAGGCCACCGGGACTTGGGAGGGTGGATGAGCAGTTCTTC; cdr3_aa: CASRPPGLGRVDEQFF
j_call: TRBJ2-1; d_call: -; clone_size: -; v_call: TRBV19; cdr3_length: 16; cdr3_nt: TGTGCCAGTAGTATTTTCCCAGGAAGCTCCTACAATGAGCAGTTCTTC; cdr3_aa: CASSIFPGSSYNEQFF
j_call: TRBJ2-3; d_call: -; clone_size: -; v_call: TRBV5-8; cdr3_length: 19; cdr3_nt: TGTGCCAGCAGCTTGTTGATTGTAGCCGATCGCCCTGACACAGATACGCAGTATTTT; cdr3_aa: CASSLLIVADRPDTDTQYF
j_call: TRBJ2-7; d_call: TRBD1; clone_size: -; v_call: TRBV5-4; cdr3_length: 14; cdr3_nt: TGTGCCAGCAGCTTCGGGGACAGGGGCTACGAGCAGTACTTC; cdr3_aa: CASSFGDRGYEQYF
j_call: TRBJ2-2; d_call: TRBD2; clone_size: once; v_call: TRBV9; cdr3_length: 15; cdr3_nt: TGTGCCAGCAGCGTGCGGCTAGCGGGAGGCGGGGAGCTGTTTTTT; cdr3_aa: CASSVRLAGGGELFF
j_call: TRBJ2-1; d_call: -; clone_size: -; v_call: TRBV6-5; cdr3_length: 13; cdr3_nt: TGTGCCAGCAGTTACGAGGGAACCAATGAGCAGTTCTTC; cdr3_aa: CASSYEGTNEQFF
j_call: TRBJ1-2; d_call: -; clone_size: -; v_call: TRBV6-1; cdr3_length: 14; cdr3_nt: TGTGCCAGCAGTGAAGGACAGAGACACTATGGCTACACCTTC; cdr3_aa: CASSEGQRHYGYTF
j_call: TRBJ1-4; d_call: -; clone_size: once; v_call: TRBV28; cdr3_length: 14; cdr3_nt: TGTGCCAGCAGTTTACGGGGAGGCGGTGAAAAACTGTTTTTT; cdr3_aa: CASSLRGGGEKLFF
j_call: TRBJ2-1; d_call: -; clone_size: -; v_call: TRBV20-1; cdr3_length: 10; cdr3_nt: TGCAGTGCCCTAGAGGATGAGCAGTTCTTC; cdr3_aa: CSALEDEQFF
j_call: TRBJ2-6; d_call: -; clone_size: -; v_call: TRBV25-1; cdr3_length: 18; cdr3_nt: TGTGCCAGCAGTAAGAACCTGGAGGGCAGCTCTGGGGCCAACGTCCTGACTTTC; cdr3_aa: CASSKNLEGSSGANVLTF
j_call: TRBJ2-1; d_call: -; clone_size: -; v_call: TRBV7-2; cdr3_length: 15; cdr3_nt: TGTGCCAGCAGCTTCGTTCGGGGGGCCAACAATGAGCAGTTCTTC; cdr3_aa: CASSFVRGANNEQFF
j_call: TRBJ2-2; d_call: TRBD1; clone_size: -; v_call: TRBV4-3; cdr3_length: 16; cdr3_nt: TGCGCCAGCAGCCCCGGGACAGGGACAAACACCGGGGAGCTGTTTTTT; cdr3_aa: CASSPGTGTNTGELFF
j_call: TRBJ2-3; d_call: TRBD1; clone_size: -; v_call: TRBV28; cdr3_length: 17; cdr3_nt: TGTGCCAGCAGTTTCCAAACCGGACAGGGCAGCACAGATACGCAGTATTTT; cdr3_aa: CASSFQTGQGSTDTQYF
j_call: TRBJ2-5; d_call: TRBD1; clone_size: -; v_call: TRBV27; cdr3_length: 17; cdr3_nt: TGTGCCAGCACGCCCCGACCTGGTGACAGGGGGCGAGAGACCCAGTACTTC; cdr3_aa: CASTPRPGDRGRETQYF
j_call: TRBJ2-7; d_call: TRBD2; clone_size: once; v_call: TRBV7-2; cdr3_length: 18; cdr3_nt: TGTGCCAGCAGCTTATCTTGGCCTAGCGGGAGTAACTCCTACGAGCAGTACTTC; cdr3_aa: CASSLSWPSGSNSYEQYF
j_call: TRBJ2-6; d_call: -; clone_size: few; v_call: TRBV4-3; cdr3_length: 16; cdr3_nt: TGCGCCAGCAGCCCCGTTAGCGGCTCTGGGGCCAACGTCCTGACTTTC; cdr3_aa: CASSPVSGSGANVLTF